The 15 T cell receptor beta chains below come from one sample, sequenced in a study of post-analysis software for immune sequencing data. Study observations and caveats: The study found TRBV5-6, TRBV5-1 and TRBV20-1 among roughly 5 TRBV segments more frequent in patients than controls.

Unique molecular identifiers were built into the TCR beta cDNA libraries. Each CDR3 protein gets one entry after TCRdb re-called the PCR reads with MiXCR. This table holds about 820,000 distinct CDR3 sequences, roughly half found once. These receptors' targets are unknown. Source material: blood. The receptors were gathered from a girl aged 10 to 17 with multiple sclerosis.

This chain uses TRBV2 with TRBJ2-1; TRBD1 or TRBD2 may be the D gene (5 bases each). Germline lookup yields CDR1 SNHLY and CDR2 FYNNEI. CDR3 length equals 12 residues. Between the trimmed V and J ends, which lost 8 bases and 13 bases, there was a span of 18 bases. The CDR3 loop is CASYGTGWYQFF. The CDR3 bases are TGTGCCAGCTACGGGACGGGGTGGTATCAGTTCTTC.

This clonotype has just one count. The chain joins TRBV5-6 to TRBJ2-6; tentatively, D is TRBD1 (6 bases). The germline V gene has CDR1 SGHDT and CDR2 YYEEEE. This CDR3 region has 19 residues. Trimming took 1 base from V and 0 from J, leaving 17 bases between them. CDR3 sequence: CASSLPAGRGLSGANVLTF. The CDR3 DNA is TGTGCCAGCAGCTTGCCCGCAGGCAGGGGTCTCTCTGGGGCCAACGTCCTGACTTTC.

This clonotype was found a few times. The chain carries TRBV15 and TRBJ2-3; 11 positions match TRBD2. The trim removed 4 bases at V and 0 bases at J, leaving 9 bases unmatched. The germline V gene encodes CDR1 LNHNV and CDR2 YYDKDF (reference sequence). The CDR3 sequence is 18 residues long. This CDR3 reads CATSKLAGVSPSTDTQYF. The CDR3, as DNA: TGTGCCACCAGCAAACTAGCGGGAGTCTCCCCTAGCACAGATACGCAGTATTTT. Complete variable domain (other parts from reference TRBV15 and TRBJ2-3): DAMVIQNPRYQVTQFGKPVTLSCSQTLNHNVMYWYQQKSSQAPKLLFHYYDKDFNNEADTPDNFQSRRPNTSFCFLDIRSPGLGDTAMYLCATSKLAGVSPSTDTQYFGPGTRLTVL.

This chain links TRBV25-1 with TRBJ2-6; D is undetermined. The V gene's germline CDR1 is MGHDK and CDR2 SYGVNS. V lost 7 bases, J lost 4 bases, and 17 bases lay in between. CDR3 size: 16 residues. In DNA form, the CDR3 reads TGTGCCAGCATTCCCATGTTAGGTTCCGGGGCCAACGTCCTGACTTTC. Encoded protein: CASIPMLGSGANVLTF.

This CDR3 is CASSEWGSSSYNEQFF. DNA for the CDR3: TGTGCCAGCAGTGAATGGGGTTCGTCCTCCTACAATGAGCAGTTCTTC. The V and J genes are TRBV6-1 and TRBJ2-1; D is uncertain. CDR1 and CDR2 (germline): MNHNS, SASEGT. V lost 2 bases to trimming and J lost 0 bases, with 11 bases between them. There are 16 residues in the CDR3.

This clonotype was detected a few times. The V call is TRBV6-2 or TRBV6-3, the J call TRBJ2-5; either TRBD1 or TRBD2 may supply D (5 bases each). This CDR3 spans 18 amino acids. CDR1 MNHEY and CDR2 SVGEGT come from the germline V gene. V shed 7 bases and J shed 0 bases, with 24 bases lying between them. CDR3 bases: TGTGCCAGCACGACCGGGGCCCTGCCTGGAATGTACCAAGAGACCCAGTACTTC. Translation: CASTTGALPGMYQETQYF.

V gene TRBV11-2 combines with J gene TRBJ2-7; tentative D call: TRBD1 (6 bases). Germline lookup yields CDR1 SGHAT and CDR2 FQNNGV. The CDR3 loop spans 14 amino acids. The V gene lost 5 bases and the J gene lost 2 bases, with 13 bases spanning the gap. The CDR3 DNA sequence: TGTGCCAGCAGCCCCCGGACAGCAGCCTACGAGCAGTACTTC. Protein sequence: CASSPRTAAYEQYF.

V is TRBV20-1 and J is TRBJ2-2; 8 positions agree with TRBD2. The germline V gene encodes CDR1 DFQATT and CDR2 SNEGSKA (reference sequence). V lost 0 bases and J lost 3; bases outside the gene matches: 6. The CDR3 contains 16 residues. DNA for the CDR3: TGCAGTGCTAGAGAGGGGAGCGGGGGAGACACCGGGGAGCTGTTTTTT. It encodes CSAREGSGGDTGELFF.

A few counts support this clonotype. This chain connects TRBV9 to TRBJ2-3, with TRBD2 identical over 9 bases. The CDR3 covers 15 residues. Germline CDR1 and CDR2: SGDLS and YYNGEE. After removal of 2 bases from V and 0 bases from J, the junction contained 1 base not matched to a gene. CDR3 residues: CASSVTSGSTDTQYF. DNA for the CDR3: TGTGCCAGCAGCGTTACTAGCGGGAGCACAGATACGCAGTATTTT.

V gene TRBV6-5 combines with J gene TRBJ2-3, with unresolved D. The CDR3 runs to 16 residues. The V and J ends lost 0 bases and 2 bases respectively, with 12 bases between them. Germline CDR1 and CDR2: MNHEY and SVGAGI. CDR3 nucleotide sequence: TGTGCCAGCAGTTACTCGGGGTCGCAAAACACAGATACGCAGTATTTT. The encoded protein is CASSYSGSQNTDTQYF.

J is TRBJ2-1 and V is TRBV5-5; maybe TRBD1 (5 bases). Trimming cost V 2 bases and J 2 bases, with 11 bases left between them. Germline CDR1 and CDR2: SGHKS and YYEKEE (reference sequence). The CDR3 loop spans 15 amino acids. CDR3 in amino acids: CASSFSQGTYNEQFF. In DNA form, the CDR3 reads TGTGCCAGCAGCTTCAGCCAGGGAACCTACAATGAGCAGTTCTTC. The complete variable domain, with remaining parts taken from reference TRBV5-5 and TRBJ2-1, reads DAGVTQSPTHLIKTRGQQVTLRCSPISGHKSVSWYQQVLGQGPQFIFQYYEKEERGRGNFPDRFSARQFPNYSSELNVNALLLGDSALYLCASSFSQGTYNEQFFGPGTRLTVL.

V usage is TRBV7-9 and J usage is TRBJ2-4, with D perhaps matching TRBD1 or TRBD2 (5 bases each). The J call is uncertain, as TRBJ2-7 better fits the DNA end. Germline CDR1 reads SEHNR; CDR2 reads FQNEAQ (reference sequence). This CDR3 spans 15 amino acids. CDR3 nucleotide sequence: TGTGCCAGCAGCTTAGGCTTTGACAGCGGACACGAGCAGTACTTC. It translates to CASSLGFDSGHEQYF.

The chain recombines TRBV5-5 with TRBJ2-1; D is undetermined. Germline V CDR1 and CDR2: SGHKS, YYEKEE (reference sequence). CDR3 size: 13 residues. V was cut by 4 bases and J by 7 bases, with 12 bases left in between. CDR3 protein: CASSPDSWNEQFF. Here the CDR3 DNA reads TGTGCCAGCAGCCCTGACTCTTGGAATGAGCAGTTCTTC. The full variable domain, its missing parts supplied by reference TRBV5-5 and TRBJ2-1, is DAGVTQSPTHLIKTRGQQVTLRCSPISGHKSVSWYQQVLGQGPQFIFQYYEKEERGRGNFPDRFSARQFPNYSSELNVNALLLGDSALYLCASSPDSWNEQFFGPGTRLTVL.

V gene TRBV4-2 combines with J gene TRBJ2-1, with 11 bases that match TRBD1. Germline V gene data show CDR1 as LGHNA and CDR2 as YNFKEQ. Trimming cost V 2 bases and J 6 bases; bases outside gene matches: 6. The CDR3 sequence is 16 residues long. CDR3 nucleotide sequence: TGTGCCAGCAGCCAACAAGGCGGACAGGGGGCCAATGAGCAGTTCTTC. Encoded protein: CASSQQGGQGANEQFF.

The chain employs TRBV6-6 and TRBJ1-1, with D tentatively TRBD1 (6 bases). CDR1 is MNHNY and CDR2 is SVGAGI in the germline V gene (reference sequence). V lost 6 bases to trimming and J lost 1 base, with 15 bases between them. The CDR3 loop spans 15 amino acids. CDR3 nucleotides: TGTGCCAGCAGCCGCTATGTACAGGGGAACACTGAAGCTTTCTTT. This codes for CASSRYVQGNTEAFF.